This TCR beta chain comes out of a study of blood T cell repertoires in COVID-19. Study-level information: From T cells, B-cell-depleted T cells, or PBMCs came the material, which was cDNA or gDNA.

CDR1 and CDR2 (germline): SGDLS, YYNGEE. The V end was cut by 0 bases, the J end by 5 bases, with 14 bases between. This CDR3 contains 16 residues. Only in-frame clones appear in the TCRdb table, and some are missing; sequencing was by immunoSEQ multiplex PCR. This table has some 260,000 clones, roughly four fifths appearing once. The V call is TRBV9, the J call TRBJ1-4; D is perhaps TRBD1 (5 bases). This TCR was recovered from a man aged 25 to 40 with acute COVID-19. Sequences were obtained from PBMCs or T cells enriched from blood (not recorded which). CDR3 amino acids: CASSVDNRRVNEKLFF. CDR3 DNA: TGTGCCAGCAGCGTAGATAACAGGCGAGTGAATGAAAAACTGTTTTTT.